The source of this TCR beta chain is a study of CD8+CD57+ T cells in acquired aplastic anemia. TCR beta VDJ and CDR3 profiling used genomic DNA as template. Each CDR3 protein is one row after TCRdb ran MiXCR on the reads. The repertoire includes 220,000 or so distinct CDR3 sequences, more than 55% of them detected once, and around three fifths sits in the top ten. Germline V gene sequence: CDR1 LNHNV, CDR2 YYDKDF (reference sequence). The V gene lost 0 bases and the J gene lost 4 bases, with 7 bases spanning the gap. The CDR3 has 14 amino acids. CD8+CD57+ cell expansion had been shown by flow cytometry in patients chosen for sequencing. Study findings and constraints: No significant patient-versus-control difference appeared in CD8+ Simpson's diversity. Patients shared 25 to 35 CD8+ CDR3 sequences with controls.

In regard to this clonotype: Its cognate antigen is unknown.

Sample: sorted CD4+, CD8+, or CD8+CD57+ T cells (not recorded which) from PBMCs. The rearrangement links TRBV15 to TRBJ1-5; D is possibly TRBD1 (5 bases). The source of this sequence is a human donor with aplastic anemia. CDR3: CATSREGGNQPQHF. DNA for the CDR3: TGTGCCACCAGCAGAGAGGGGGGTAATCAGCCCCAGCATTTT.